This T cell receptor (beta chain) was captured by sequencing in a study of OX40 agonist ivuxolimab in advanced cancers. Study at large: Patients with hepatocellular carcinoma, melanoma, renal cell or head and neck cancer made up the dose-escalation patients.

The CDR3 runs 13 residues. V was pared by 3 bases and J by 6 bases, with 9 bases between. CDR1 MDHEN and CDR2 SYDVKM come from the germline V gene. Study results and limitations: Low levels of normalized T-cell clonal expansion also appeared in some nonresponders.

To note about this clone: Its antigen is as yet unknown.

Here immunoSEQ multiplex PCR was the method, and the copy in TCRdb shows in-frame clones only, minus some. The sample consists of about 63,000 clones, around 87% of them appearing once. The sequenced sample was CD4+ or CD8+ T cells sorted from blood, obtained in a trial of the OX40 agonist ivuxolimab. The TCR sequence derives from an adult with an advanced solid tumor such as melanoma, head and neck, liver or kidney cancer. The V gene is TRBV28, the J gene TRBJ2-1, with D hard to call. The CDR3 is CASSFLSPNEQFF. The DNA of the CDR3 is TGTGCCAGCAGTTTCCTGTCTCCCAATGAGCAGTTCTTC.